These 30 T cell receptor beta chains were all obtained from the same sample, sequenced in a study of beta chain features in type 1 diabetes. The investigators reverse transcribed all of the isolated RNA, so they sequenced expressed TCRB transcripts. The data were produced by immunoSEQ multiplex PCR, yet TCRdb's version contains in-frame clones alone and is incomplete. This table has a few hundred thousand clones, approximately 15% appearing once. These receptors lack a known antigen. Broader study findings: Shorter TCRB CDR3s, moderately but significantly so, marked every one of the four CD4+ subsets in Type 1 diabetes patients.

Sequencing input: naive CD4+ T cells from blood. These receptors came from a man younger than 45 with type 1 diabetes.

The table lists this clone with a few counts. The V gene is TRBV6-6, the J gene TRBJ1-1; perhaps TRBD1 as D (6 bases). The germline V gene encodes CDR1 MNHNY and CDR2 SVGAGI (reference sequence). Trimming took 6 bases from V and 0 from J, leaving 14 bases between them. There are 15 residues in the CDR3. The CDR3 is CASRDGQKMNTEAFF. The CDR3 nucleotides are TGTGCCAGCAGGGATGGACAGAAAATGAACACTGAAGCTTTCTTT.

This clone was picked up a small number of times. This chain connects TRBV5-4 to TRBJ2-7; maybe TRBD1 (6 bases). V was pared by 0 bases and J by 3 bases, with 7 bases between. Germline V gives CDR1 SGHNT, CDR2 YYREEE (reference sequence). This CDR3 region has 13 residues. The CDR3 DNA is TGTGCCAGCAGCTTGGTAGGGGGCTACGAGCAGTACTTC. Translating it yields CASSLVGGYEQYF. The complete variable domain, with remaining parts taken from reference TRBV5-4 and TRBJ2-7, reads ETGVTQSPTHLIKTRGQQVTLRCSSQSGHNTVSWYQQALGQGPQFIFQYYREEENGRGNFPPRFSGLQFPNYSSELNVNALELDDSALYLCASSLVGGYEQYFGPGTRLTVT.

This clone was seen only a few times. The chain is built from TRBV7-9 and TRBJ1-5; D gene unclear. CDR3 size: 13 residues. Trimming left V 3 bases short and J 5 bases short, with 8 bases between. Germline V CDR1 and CDR2: SEHNR, FQNEAQ (reference sequence). The CDR3 is CASSFTGDQPQHF. CDR3 bases: TGTGCCAGCAGCTTTACCGGGGATCAGCCCCAGCATTTT.

The CDR3 spells CASSPTGGDGNEQFF. In nucleotides, the CDR3 is TGTGCCAGCAGCCCCACAGGGGGCGACGGCAATGAGCAGTTCTTC. This chain links TRBV7-9 with TRBJ2-1; 9 bases are shared with TRBD1. Germline V gene lookup returns CDR1 SEHNR and CDR2 FQNEAQ (reference sequence). The CDR3 spans 15 residues. The junction had 8 bases not matched to a gene; V was cut back by 5 bases and J by 6 bases.

This rearrangement joins TRBV18 to TRBJ2-7, with D tentatively TRBD1 (5 bases). The V end was cut by 0 bases, the J end by 3 bases, with 6 bases between. The CDR3 is 13 amino acids. Germline-derived CDR1 and CDR2 are KGHSH and LQKENI. The CDR3 spells CASSPPDNYEQYF. The CDR3 DNA reads TGTGCCAGCTCACCACCGGACAACTACGAGCAGTACTTC. The full variable domain, in which reference TRBV18 and TRBJ2-7 provide the parts outside the CDR3, is NAGVMQNPRHLVRRRGQEARLRCSPMKGHSHVYWYRQLPEEGLKFMVYLQKENIIDESGMPKERFSAEFPKEGPSILRIQQVVRGDSAAYFCASSPPDNYEQYFGPGTRLTVT.

This sequence joins TRBV9 and TRBJ2-5, with 9 bases lining up with TRBD2. V lost 3 bases, J lost 5 bases, and 11 bases stayed unmatched. The length of the CDR3 is 16 residues. The V gene's germline CDR1 is SGDLS and CDR2 YYNGEE. This CDR3 is CASSAQPGTSSETQYF. DNA of the CDR3: TGTGCCAGCAGCGCCCAACCCGGGACTAGCTCGGAGACCCAGTACTTC.

This clone has a handful of counts. DNA of the CDR3: TGCGCCAGCAGCTTGGTAGGGGAGCGGGCTGAGCAGTTCTTC. Amino acids: CASSLVGERAEQFF. This chain links TRBV5-1 with TRBJ2-1; D perhaps matches TRBD2 (6 bases). The CDR3 consists of 14 residues. V gave up 0 bases and J gave up 9 bases, with 13 bases separating them. Germline assignment: CDR1 SGHRS and CDR2 YFSETQ.

This clone was counted between two and nine times. The gene calls are TRBV18 and TRBJ2-1, with 7 nucleotides matching TRBD2. The CDR3 has 16 residues. Per the germline V gene, CDR1 is KGHSH and CDR2 is LQKENI. Germline trimming cut 3 bases from V and 10 bases from J; bases unmatched to any gene: 15. CDR3 coding DNA: TGTGCCAGCTCACCTGGTCGGGGGGATACCCTACAGGAGCAGTTCTTC. Its protein is CASSPGRGDTLQEQFF.

This clone has more than one count but fewer than ten. This sequence joins TRBV19 and TRBJ1-1; the match to TRBD1 covers 7 bases. The trim removed 10 bases at V and 1 base at J, leaving 3 bases unmatched. The CDR3 is 12 amino acids. The germline CDR1 and CDR2 sequences are LNHDA and SQIVND (reference sequence). Here the CDR3 reads CATRDRNTEAFF. The CDR3, as DNA: TGTGCCACCCGGGACAGGAACACTGAAGCTTTCTTT.

Notes on this clone: Within the sample, other DNA sequences also encode this same CDR3. The V gene is TRBV5-4, the J gene TRBJ1-4; the match to TRBD1 covers 10 bases. V gave up 3 bases and J gave up 8 bases; unmatched junction bases: 4. Germline CDR1 is SGHNT and CDR2 is YYREEE (reference sequence). The CDR3 loop spans 14 amino acids. This chain's CDR3 is CASSSGQGVEKLFF. The CDR3 region has the DNA TGTGCCAGCAGCTCCGGACAGGGGGTAGAAAAACTGTTTTTT.

This clone was counted between two and nine times. This chain uses TRBV5-1 with TRBJ2-7, with 12 bases identical to TRBD1. The CDR3 has 14 amino acids. The junction had 5 bases not matched to a gene; V was cut back by 4 bases and J by 6 bases. Germline V gene data show CDR1 as SGHRS and CDR2 as YFSETQ. This CDR3 is CASSAGTGGPEQYF. CDR3 in DNA: TGCGCCAGCAGCGCCGGGACAGGGGGCCCCGAGCAGTACTTC.

The rearrangement joins TRBV5-4 to TRBJ2-1; 7 bases map to TRBD2. Per the germline V gene, CDR1 is SGHNT and CDR2 is YYREEE (reference sequence). Trimming took 4 bases from V and 6 from J; bases not matched to a gene: 7. This CDR3 region has 14 residues. CDR3 region: CASSAPSGGNEQFF. In DNA, the CDR3 is TGTGCCAGCAGCGCCCCATCGGGGGGCAATGAGCAGTTCTTC.

The chain combines TRBV25-1 with TRBJ1-5, with D perhaps matching TRBD1 (5 bases). Looked up from germline, CDR1 is MGHDK and CDR2 is SYGVNS. The CDR3 has 15 residues. The V end lost 3 bases, the J end lost 1 base, and 10 bases lay between the germline ends. CDR3 amino acids: CASSEVGASNQPQHF. The CDR3 DNA sequence: TGTGCCAGCAGTGAGGTAGGGGCGAGCAATCAGCCCCAGCATTTT.

The V and J genes are TRBV7-2 and TRBJ1-2; 9 bases align to TRBD1. V shed 3 bases, J shed 4 bases, and the junction held 9 bases outside the gene matches. Germline V gene sequence: CDR1 SGHTA, CDR2 FQGNSA. The length of the CDR3 is 16 residues. In DNA form, the CDR3 reads TGTGCCAGCAGCTTCCTCGGGACAGGGATCTTCTATGGCTACACCTTC. Its translation is CASSFLGTGIFYGYTF.

The chain joins TRBV19 to TRBJ1-5, with TRBD1 identical over 11 bases. Trimming at V came to 3 bases and at J to 7 bases, leaving 5 bases not matched to a gene. Per the germline V gene, CDR1 is LNHDA and CDR2 is SQIVND (reference sequence). The CDR3 sequence is 15 residues long. The CDR3 nucleotides are TGTGCCAGTAGTATCGGACAGGGGGCAGGACAGCCCCAGCATTTT. This gives the protein CASSIGQGAGQPQHF.

The V gene is TRBV19, the J gene TRBJ2-5, with 13 bases identical to TRBD2. CDR3 size: 15 residues. Germline values: CDR1 LNHDA, CDR2 SQIVND (reference sequence). The J segment lost 5 bases and the V segment lost 5 bases, leaving 5 bases of the junction unmatched. The CDR3 DNA is TGTGCCAGTAGTCTGGGACTAGCGGGACTGGAGACCCAGTACTTC. Its translation is CASSLGLAGLETQYF.

There are a few counts of this clone. This sequence joins TRBV7-9 and TRBJ1-1; D uncertain. V gave up 5 bases and J gave up 2 bases, with 9 bases separating them. The CDR3 length is 13 residues. CDR1 is SEHNR and CDR2 is FQNEAQ in the germline V gene (reference sequence). CDR3 coding DNA: TGTGCCAGCAGCCAGAACACCAACACTGAAGCTTTCTTT. Amino acids: CASSQNTNTEAFF.

The chain couples TRBV2 to TRBJ1-6, with 10 nucleotides matching TRBD1. V dropped 6 bases and J dropped 9; count of bases not matched to a gene: 5. The CDR3 is 14 amino acids. Germline V gene lookup returns CDR1 SNHLY and CDR2 FYNNEI. The CDR3 protein is CASRRQGAGSPLHF. CDR3 DNA: TGTGCCAGCAGGAGACAGGGGGCGGGTTCACCCCTCCACTTT.

The chain carries TRBV2 and TRBJ2-7, with D possibly matching TRBD2 (6 bases). Trimming took 6 bases from V and 4 from J, leaving 10 bases between them. Germline V gene sequence: CDR1 SNHLY, CDR2 FYNNEI. The CDR3 contains 12 residues. The CDR3 nucleotides are TGTGCCAGCAGGGACGGAGGGTACGAGCAGTACTTC. Translation gives CASRDGGYEQYF.

This chain links TRBV21-1 with TRBJ2-7; no check of the table's D call, TRBD1, against the DNA was made. TRBV21-1 is a listed pseudogene. This CDR3 contains 13 residues. The CDR3 nucleotides are TGTGCCAGCAGTCGGGGGACAGGCTACGAGCAGTACTTC. Protein product: CASSRGTGYEQYF.

This clone was seen only a few times. V gene TRBV9 combines with J gene TRBJ2-1, with 12 nucleotides matching TRBD2. The CDR3 length is 18 residues. Unmatched junction bases numbered 12, after V lost 0 bases and J lost 8 bases. Germline CDR1 reads SGDLS; CDR2 reads YYNGEE. This CDR3 is CASSVELAGGVSRYEQFF. The CDR3 DNA reads as TGTGCCAGCAGCGTAGAGCTAGCGGGAGGGGTATCCCGCTATGAGCAGTTCTTC.

The chain couples TRBV9 to TRBJ2-3, with TRBD2 matching over 8 bases. Germline V gives CDR1 SGDLS, CDR2 YYNGEE. With 4 bases clipped from V and 0 bases from J, the junction kept 7 bases outside the gene matches. This CDR3 contains 16 residues. In DNA form, the CDR3 reads TGTGCCAGCAGCAAATTACAGCGGGGGAGCACAGATACGCAGTATTTT. Its translation is CASSKLQRGSTDTQYF.

This clone was found a few times. The rearrangement links TRBV30 to TRBJ1-4; D perhaps matches TRBD1 (5 bases). The CDR3 loop spans 13 amino acids. V shed 5 bases and J shed 7 bases, with 14 bases lying between them. CDR1 and CDR2 (germline): GTSNPN, SVGIG (reference sequence). The CDR3 region has the DNA TGTGCCTGGGGCCCCTTAAGGGGTGAAAAACTGTTTTTT. It is translated as CAWGPLRGEKLFF.

This clone has only a few counts. The chain recombines TRBV7-9 with TRBJ1-1, with TRBD1 identical over 8 bases. Looked up from germline, CDR1 is SEHNR and CDR2 is FQNEAQ (reference sequence). The CDR3 is 14 amino acids. Trimming cost V 0 bases and J 7 bases; bases outside gene matches: 4. CDR3 sequence: CASSLAGTGVEAFF. The CDR3 region has the DNA TGTGCCAGCAGCTTAGCCGGGACAGGAGTTGAAGCTTTCTTT.

This clone was found a few times. V and J are TRBV4-1 and TRBJ2-2, with 7 bases aligning to TRBD1. The CDR3 consists of 17 residues. Germline CDR1 is MGHRA and CDR2 is YSYEKL. J was trimmed by 1 base and V by 6 bases; bases with no gene match: 11. The CDR3 region is CASRSYSGTENTGELFF. CDR3 nucleotides: TGCGCCAGCAGATCATATTCCGGGACAGAGAACACCGGGGAGCTGTTTTTT.

This clone has more than one count but fewer than ten. V gene TRBV6-5 combines with J gene TRBJ2-6, with TRBD2 as a possible D gene (6 bases). Germline V lookup: CDR1 MNHEY, CDR2 SVGAGI. Trimming took off 2 bases at V and 0 bases at J, with 8 bases between the two ends. This CDR3 comprises 16 residues. The CDR3 sequence: CASSYAGSSGANVLTF. The CDR3 coding sequence is TGTGCCAGCAGTTACGCGGGGAGCTCTGGGGCCAACGTCCTGACTTTC.

The V and J genes are TRBV10-3 and TRBJ2-3; TRBD2 agrees at 10 bases. This CDR3 contains 17 residues. Per germline, CDR1 ENHRY and CDR2 SYGVKD. J gave up 3 bases and V 2 bases, and 8 bases lay outside the gene matches. CDR3 protein: CAISERPLAGATDTQYF. CDR3 DNA: TGTGCCATCAGTGAGAGGCCGCTAGCGGGGGCAACAGATACGCAGTATTTT.

In DNA form, the CDR3 reads TGTGCCAGCAGCTTTGCCAGGGTTGGTACTGAAGCTTTCTTT. This codes for CASSFARVGTEAFF. This chain links TRBV11-2 with TRBJ1-1, with D possibly matching TRBD1 (5 bases). The germline V and J ends were trimmed by 3 bases and 5 bases, with 13 bases remaining between them. The CDR3 is 14 residues long. Looked up from germline, CDR1 is SGHAT and CDR2 is FQNNGV.

The rearrangement joins TRBV18 to TRBJ1-1; 8 nucleotides align to TRBD1. The V gene end was trimmed by 5 bases and the J gene end by 1 base; junction bases not matched to a gene: 6. CDR1 is KGHSH and CDR2 is LQKENI in the germline V gene. This CDR3 region has 15 residues. The CDR3: CASSSQGARNTEAFF. CDR3 sequence (DNA): TGTGCCAGCTCATCGCAGGGGGCGAGGAACACTGAAGCTTTCTTT.

Only a few counts were recorded for this clone. The chain's CDR3 is CASSLGWQGAGETQYF. CDR3 coding DNA: TGTGCCAGCAGCTTAGGGTGGCAGGGGGCAGGAGAGACCCAGTACTTC. The chain has TRBV7-2 and TRBJ2-5, with TRBD1 identical over 8 bases. Unmatched junction bases numbered 8, after V lost 1 base and J lost 4 bases. This CDR3 has 16 amino acids. Germline lookup yields CDR1 SGHTA and CDR2 FQGNSA.